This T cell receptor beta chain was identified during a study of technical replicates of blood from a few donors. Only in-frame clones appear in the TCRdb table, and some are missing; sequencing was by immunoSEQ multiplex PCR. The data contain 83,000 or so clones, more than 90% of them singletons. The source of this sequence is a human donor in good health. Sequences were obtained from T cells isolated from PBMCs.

In DNA, the CDR3 is TGTGCCACCAATAGCGGCCTAACACCCCAAGAGACCCAGTACTTC. As protein: CATNSGLTPQETQYF. The chain is built from TRBV6-1 and TRBJ2-5; tentative D call: TRBD2 (6 bases). Trimming removed 10 bases at V and 1 base at J, with 19 bases between. This CDR3 comprises 15 residues. CDR1 and CDR2 from the germline V gene are MNHNS and SASEGT.